These 19 T cell receptor beta chains were all obtained from the same sample, sequenced in a study of blood T cell repertoires in COVID-19. Sequencing was performed with immunoSEQ multiplex PCR; in TCRdb, only in-frame clones are kept and a portion is missing. The sample contains about 150,000 clones, 82% of which appear only once. The sequencing sample was made of peripheral blood. These receptors came from a human donor with acute or convalescent COVID-19. The donor label of this sample is uncertain.

The sample holds a few counts of this clone. The J gene is TRBJ2-1, the V gene TRBV15; D perhaps matches TRBD1 (6 bases). V lost 1 base to trimming and J lost 5 bases, with 18 bases between them. The germline gives CDR1 LNHNV, CDR2 YYDKDF (reference sequence). The CDR3 contains 17 residues. The CDR3 nucleotides read TGTGCCACCAGCAGAGCCCTGAGGGCCAGGGGACACAATGAGCAGTTCTTC. This sequence encodes CATSRALRARGHNEQFF.

This clone was picked up one time. The chain links TRBV5-1 to TRBJ1-1; D gene ambiguous. Trimming removed 1 base from V and 5 bases from J, with 15 bases in between. The germline CDR1 and CDR2 sequences are SGHRS and YFSETQ. This CDR3 is 15 amino acids long. The CDR3 DNA reads TGCGCCAGCAGCTTGTCTATGGTCCCGGTGACTGAAGCTTTCTTT. Its translation is CASSLSMVPVTEAFF. The full variable domain, in which reference TRBV5-1 and TRBJ1-1 provide the parts outside the CDR3, is KAGVTQTPRYLIKTRGQQVTLSCSPISGHRSVSWYQQTPGQGLQFLFEYFSETQRNKGNFPGRFSGRQFSNSRSEMNVSTLELGDSALYLCASSLSMVPVTEAFFGQGTRLTVV.

This clone was recorded a few times. The chain is built from TRBV7-9 and TRBJ1-4, with D possibly matching TRBD1 (5 bases). Germline V gene lookup returns CDR1 SEHNR and CDR2 FQNEAQ (reference sequence). V lost 6 bases to trimming and J lost 8 bases, with 19 bases between them. This CDR3 contains 15 residues. In DNA, the CDR3 is TGTGCCAGCAGTTTGCCCACGGGGGTCGGGGAAAAACTGTTTTTT. It specifies CASSLPTGVGEKLFF.

The chain joins TRBV19 to TRBJ1-6, with a weak D call TRBD1 (5 bases). Per germline, CDR1 LNHDA and CDR2 SQIVND (reference sequence). V dropped 5 bases and J dropped 8 bases, with 16 bases sitting between them. This CDR3 has 15 residues. CDR3 DNA: TGTGCCAGTAGTCCAGGGAAGTCCGAGGATTCACCCCTCCACTTT. Residues: CASSPGKSEDSPLHF.

This chain uses TRBV11-1 with TRBJ1-1; D ambiguous. Trimming cost V 5 bases and J 0 bases, with 7 bases left between them. Germline values: CDR1 SGHAT, CDR2 FQDESV (reference sequence). The CDR3 is 13 amino acids. The CDR3 region has the DNA TGTGCCAGCAGCCGAGAACTGAACACTGAAGCTTTCTTT. It is translated as CASSRELNTEAFF.

This clone was seen only a few times. The rearrangement joins TRBV7-6 to TRBJ1-6; no clear D. V was cut by 4 bases and J by 7 bases, with 14 bases left in between. Per germline, CDR1 SGHVS and CDR2 FNYEAQ. The length of the CDR3 is 15 residues. DNA for the CDR3: TGTGCCAGCAGCTCTACCGGGATGGGGAATTCACCCCTCCACTTT. Its protein product is CASSSTGMGNSPLHF.

The count of this clone is one. The genes are TRBV5-4 and TRBJ1-2; tentative D call: TRBD1 (6 bases). The CDR3 consists of 12 residues. Per the germline V gene, CDR1 is SGHNT and CDR2 is YYREEE (reference sequence). The germline V and J ends were trimmed by 4 bases and 8 bases, with 12 bases remaining between them. The CDR3 loop reads CASSGNREGYTF. In DNA form, the CDR3 reads TGTGCCAGCAGCGGAAACAGGGAGGGCTACACCTTC.

This chain joins TRBV29-1 and TRBJ2-1; 11 nucleotides line up with TRBD1. This CDR3 has 13 amino acids. Germline V gives CDR1 SQVTM, CDR2 ANQGSEA. V lost 7 bases, J lost 4 bases, and 3 bases stayed unmatched. This CDR3 reads CSARDRGYNEQFF. CDR3 nucleotides: TGCAGCGCCAGGGACAGGGGGTACAATGAGCAGTTCTTC.

This chain connects TRBV6-5 to TRBJ2-5; perhaps TRBD2 as D (6 bases). Germline CDR1 reads MNHEY; CDR2 reads SVGAGI. V was pared by 8 bases and J by 1 base, with 11 bases between. This CDR3 contains 13 residues. CDR3 amino acids: CASRRELQETQYF. CDR3 sequence (DNA): TGTGCCAGCCGACGGGAGCTCCAAGAGACCCAGTACTTC.

This sequence joins TRBV2 and TRBJ1-6; TRBD1 agrees at 8 bases. This CDR3 has 16 amino acids. After removal of 1 base from V and 7 bases from J, the junction contained 6 bases not matched to a gene. CDR1 SNHLY and CDR2 FYNNEI come from the germline V gene. For the CDR3, the DNA is TGTGCCAGCAGTGAAGTAGCCCAGGGGGCAAATTCACCCCTCCACTTT. The encoded protein is CASSEVAQGANSPLHF.

The chain combines TRBV19 with TRBJ2-7, with TRBD1 matching 7 bases. This CDR3 is built from 13 residues. The germline V gene encodes CDR1 LNHDA and CDR2 SQIVND (reference sequence). Trimming took 6 bases from V and 4 from J; bases not matched to a gene: 6. In DNA form, the CDR3 reads TGTGCCAGTAGCGCAAAACAGGGGTACGAGCAGTACTTC. This gives the protein CASSAKQGYEQYF.

The chain uses TRBV2 and TRBJ2-2; tentatively, D is TRBD2 (5 bases). Germline CDR1 SNHLY, CDR2 FYNNEI. The V end was cut by 8 bases, the J end by 4 bases, with 14 bases between. The CDR3 totals 14 residues. The CDR3 is CASSREPTTGELFF. The CDR3 DNA sequence: TGTGCCAGCTCGAGGGAGCCGACCACCGGGGAGCTGTTTTTT.

This clone occurred once. This rearrangement joins TRBV6-5 to TRBJ1-1; 8 bases line up with TRBD1. The CDR3 totals 14 residues. V gave up 5 bases and J gave up 4 bases; unmatched junction bases: 6. Germline CDR1 is MNHEY and CDR2 is SVGAGI. The CDR3 DNA is TGTGCCAGCAGTCTACAGGGGGGAAGCACTGAAGCTTTCTTT. The encoded protein is CASSLQGGSTEAFF.

The chain links TRBV5-6 to TRBJ2-7; no firm D call. From germline, CDR1 is SGHDT and CDR2 YYEEEE. V lost 2 bases and J 7 bases, leaving 7 bases between the germline ends. The CDR3 covers 11 residues. CDR3 DNA sequence: TGTGCCAGCAGCTTTGGCCGAGAGCAGTACTTC. Amino acids: CASSFGREQYF.

This clone was seen only a few times. The rearrangement uses TRBV25-1 and TRBJ1-2, with D possibly TRBD1 on 6 matching bases. The CDR3 covers 15 residues. The V gene's germline CDR1 is MGHDK and CDR2 SYGVNS. Trimming left V 4 bases short and J 4 bases short, with 16 bases between. The CDR3 coding sequence is TGTGCCAGCAGTGTTCGGCAGGGGTTCACCTATGGCTACACCTTC. Protein: CASSVRQGFTYGYTF.

V gene TRBV7-2 combines with J gene TRBJ2-7; no reliable D call. The CDR3 extends over 14 amino acids. V gave up 5 bases and J gave up 5 bases, with 16 bases separating them. Germline CDR1 is SGHTA and CDR2 is FQGNSA. The CDR3 reads CASSEPLIAHEQYF. CDR3 nucleotides: TGTGCCAGCAGCGAGCCCTTGATTGCACACGAGCAGTACTTC.

The chain carries TRBV7-2 and TRBJ2-1; D is unresolved. The germline V gene has CDR1 SGHTA and CDR2 FQGNSA. The V end was cut by 4 bases, the J end by 2 bases, with 12 bases between. This CDR3 region has 15 residues. In DNA, the CDR3 is TGTGCCAGCAGCTCCCAGGCGAGCCCCTACAATGAGCAGTTCTTC. Protein product: CASSSQASPYNEQFF.

This clone turned up a few times. The chain couples TRBV6-5 to TRBJ1-1, with a tentative D call TRBD1 (6 bases). The V gene's germline CDR1 is MNHEY and CDR2 SVGAGI. V lost 9 bases and J lost 4, with 15 bases in between. This CDR3 spans 13 amino acids. The CDR3 spells CASFRTGSTEAFF. The CDR3 DNA follows: TGTGCCAGTTTCAGAACAGGGAGCACTGAAGCTTTCTTT.

In its sample, this clone was seen once. This chain connects TRBV10-3 to TRBJ1-6; a weak D match, TRBD1 (6 bases). V was pared by 9 bases and J by 5 bases, with 14 bases between. The CDR3 is 14 amino acids. Germline CDR1 ENHRY, CDR2 SYGVKD. This CDR3 is CAIQGSFDNSPLHF. CDR3 DNA sequence: TGTGCCATACAGGGATCTTTCGATAATTCACCCCTCCACTTT.